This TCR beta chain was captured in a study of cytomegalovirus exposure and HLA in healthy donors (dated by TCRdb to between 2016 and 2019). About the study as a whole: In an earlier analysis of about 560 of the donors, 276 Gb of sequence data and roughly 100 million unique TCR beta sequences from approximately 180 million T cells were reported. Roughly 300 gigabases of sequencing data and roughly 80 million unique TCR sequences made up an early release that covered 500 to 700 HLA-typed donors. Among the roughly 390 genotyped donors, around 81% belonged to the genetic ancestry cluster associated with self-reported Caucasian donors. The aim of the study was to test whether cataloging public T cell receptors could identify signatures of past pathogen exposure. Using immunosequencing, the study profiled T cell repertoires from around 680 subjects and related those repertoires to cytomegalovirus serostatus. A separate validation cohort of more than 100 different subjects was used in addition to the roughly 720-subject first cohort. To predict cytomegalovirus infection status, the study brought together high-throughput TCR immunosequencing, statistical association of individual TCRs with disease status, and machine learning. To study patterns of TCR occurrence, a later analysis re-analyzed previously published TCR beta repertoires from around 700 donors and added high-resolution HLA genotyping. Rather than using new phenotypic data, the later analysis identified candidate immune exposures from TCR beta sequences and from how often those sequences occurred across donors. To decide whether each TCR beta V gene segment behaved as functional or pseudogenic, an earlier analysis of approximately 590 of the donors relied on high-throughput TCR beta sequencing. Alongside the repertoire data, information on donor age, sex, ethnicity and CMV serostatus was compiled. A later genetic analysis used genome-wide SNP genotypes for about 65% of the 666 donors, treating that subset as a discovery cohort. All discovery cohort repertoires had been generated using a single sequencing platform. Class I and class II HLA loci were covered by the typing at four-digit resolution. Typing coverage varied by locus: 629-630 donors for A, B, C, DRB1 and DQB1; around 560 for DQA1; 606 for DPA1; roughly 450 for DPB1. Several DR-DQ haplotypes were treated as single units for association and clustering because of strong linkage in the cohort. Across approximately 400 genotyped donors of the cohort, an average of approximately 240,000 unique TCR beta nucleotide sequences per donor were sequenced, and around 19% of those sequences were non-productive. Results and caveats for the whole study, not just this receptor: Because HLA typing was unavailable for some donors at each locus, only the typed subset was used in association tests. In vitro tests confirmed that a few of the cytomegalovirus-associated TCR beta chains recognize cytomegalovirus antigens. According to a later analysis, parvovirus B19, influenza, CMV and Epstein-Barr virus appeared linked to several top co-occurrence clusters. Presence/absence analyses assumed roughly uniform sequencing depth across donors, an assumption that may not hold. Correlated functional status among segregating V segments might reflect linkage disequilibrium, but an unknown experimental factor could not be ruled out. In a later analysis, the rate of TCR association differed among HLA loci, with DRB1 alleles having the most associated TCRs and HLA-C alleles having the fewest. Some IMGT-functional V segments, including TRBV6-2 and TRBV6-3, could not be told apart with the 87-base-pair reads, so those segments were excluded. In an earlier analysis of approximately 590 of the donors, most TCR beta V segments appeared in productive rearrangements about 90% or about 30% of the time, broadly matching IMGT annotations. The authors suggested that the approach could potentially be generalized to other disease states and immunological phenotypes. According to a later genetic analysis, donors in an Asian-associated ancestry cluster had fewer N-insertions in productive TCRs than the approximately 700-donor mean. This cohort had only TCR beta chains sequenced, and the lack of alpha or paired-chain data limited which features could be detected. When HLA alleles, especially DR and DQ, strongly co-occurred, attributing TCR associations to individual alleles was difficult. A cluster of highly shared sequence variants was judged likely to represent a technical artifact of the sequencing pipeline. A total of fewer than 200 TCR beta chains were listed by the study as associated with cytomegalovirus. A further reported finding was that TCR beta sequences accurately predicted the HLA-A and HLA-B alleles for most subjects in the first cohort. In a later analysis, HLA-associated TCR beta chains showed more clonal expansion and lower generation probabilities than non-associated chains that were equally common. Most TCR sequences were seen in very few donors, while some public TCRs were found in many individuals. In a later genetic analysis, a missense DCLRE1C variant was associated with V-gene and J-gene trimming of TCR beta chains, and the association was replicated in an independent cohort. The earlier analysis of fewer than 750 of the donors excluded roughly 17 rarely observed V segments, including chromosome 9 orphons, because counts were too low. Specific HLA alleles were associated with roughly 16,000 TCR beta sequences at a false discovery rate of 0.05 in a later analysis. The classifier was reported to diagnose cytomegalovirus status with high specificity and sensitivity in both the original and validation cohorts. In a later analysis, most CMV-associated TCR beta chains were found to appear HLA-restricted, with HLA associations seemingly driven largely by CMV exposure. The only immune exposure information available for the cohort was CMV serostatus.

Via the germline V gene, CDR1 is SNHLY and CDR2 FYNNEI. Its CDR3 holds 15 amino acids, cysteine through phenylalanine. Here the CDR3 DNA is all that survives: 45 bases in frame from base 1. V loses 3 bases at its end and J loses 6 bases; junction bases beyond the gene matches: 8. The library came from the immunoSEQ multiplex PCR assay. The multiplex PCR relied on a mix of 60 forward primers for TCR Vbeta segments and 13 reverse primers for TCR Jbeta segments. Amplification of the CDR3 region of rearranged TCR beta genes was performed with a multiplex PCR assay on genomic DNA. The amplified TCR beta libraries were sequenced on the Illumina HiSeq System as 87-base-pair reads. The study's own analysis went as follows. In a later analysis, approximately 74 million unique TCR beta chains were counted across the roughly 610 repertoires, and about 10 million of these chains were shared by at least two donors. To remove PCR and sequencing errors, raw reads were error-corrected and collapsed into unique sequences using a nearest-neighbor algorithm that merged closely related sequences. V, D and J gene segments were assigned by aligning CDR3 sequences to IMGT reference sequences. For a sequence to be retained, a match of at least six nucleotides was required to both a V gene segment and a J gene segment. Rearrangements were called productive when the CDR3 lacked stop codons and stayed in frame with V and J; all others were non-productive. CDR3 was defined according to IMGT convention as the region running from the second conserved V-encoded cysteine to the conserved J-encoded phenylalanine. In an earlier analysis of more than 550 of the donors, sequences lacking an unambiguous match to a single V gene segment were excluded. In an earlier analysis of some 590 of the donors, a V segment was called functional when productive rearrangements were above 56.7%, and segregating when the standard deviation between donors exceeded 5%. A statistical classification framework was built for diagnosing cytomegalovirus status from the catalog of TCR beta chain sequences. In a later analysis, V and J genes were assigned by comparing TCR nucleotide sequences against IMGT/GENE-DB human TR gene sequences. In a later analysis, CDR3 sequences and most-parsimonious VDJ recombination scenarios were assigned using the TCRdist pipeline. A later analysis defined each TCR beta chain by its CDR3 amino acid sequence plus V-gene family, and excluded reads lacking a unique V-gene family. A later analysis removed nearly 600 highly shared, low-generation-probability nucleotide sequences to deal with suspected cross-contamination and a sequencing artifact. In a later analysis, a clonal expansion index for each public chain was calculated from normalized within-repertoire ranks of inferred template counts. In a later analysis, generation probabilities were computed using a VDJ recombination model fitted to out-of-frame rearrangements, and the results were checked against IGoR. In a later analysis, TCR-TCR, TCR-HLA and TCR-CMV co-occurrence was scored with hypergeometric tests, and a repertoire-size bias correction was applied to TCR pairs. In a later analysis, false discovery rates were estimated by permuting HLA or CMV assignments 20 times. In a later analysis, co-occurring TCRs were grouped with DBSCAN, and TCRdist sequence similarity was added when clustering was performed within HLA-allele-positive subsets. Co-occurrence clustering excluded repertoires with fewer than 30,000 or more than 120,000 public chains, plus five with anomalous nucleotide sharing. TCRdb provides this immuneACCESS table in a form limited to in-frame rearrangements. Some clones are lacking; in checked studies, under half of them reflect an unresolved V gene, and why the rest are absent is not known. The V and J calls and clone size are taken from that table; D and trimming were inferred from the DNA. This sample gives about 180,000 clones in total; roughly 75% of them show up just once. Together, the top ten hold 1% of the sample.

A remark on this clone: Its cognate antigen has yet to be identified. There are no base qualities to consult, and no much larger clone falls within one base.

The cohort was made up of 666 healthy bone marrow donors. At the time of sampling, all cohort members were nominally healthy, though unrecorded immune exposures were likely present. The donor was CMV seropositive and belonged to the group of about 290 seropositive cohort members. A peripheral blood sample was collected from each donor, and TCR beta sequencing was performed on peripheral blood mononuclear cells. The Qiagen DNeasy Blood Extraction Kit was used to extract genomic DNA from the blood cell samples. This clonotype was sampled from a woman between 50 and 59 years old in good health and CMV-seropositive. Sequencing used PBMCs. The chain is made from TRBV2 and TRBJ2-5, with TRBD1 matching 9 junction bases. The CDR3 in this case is CASSEGDRDFKTQYF. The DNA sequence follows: TGTGCCAGCAGTGAGGGGGACAGGGATTTTAAGACCCAGTACTTC.